In its sample, the clone carrying this TCR beta chain was seen once. The antigen is undetermined. The sample is drawn from a study of cytomegalovirus exposure and HLA in healthy donors. Turning to the study itself: The roughly 700 first-cohort repertoires and the 130 or so validation repertoires shared the same platform, a later analysis reported. Study-wide findings and caveats: The authors enumerated 180 or so TCR beta chains as linked to cytomegalovirus.

Germline V gene lookup returns CDR1 SGHRS and CDR2 YFSETQ. The CDR3 is made up of 16 amino acids. J was trimmed by 4 bases and V by 0 bases; bases with no gene match: 9. Generated by immunoSEQ multiplex PCR, the TCRdb table keeps only in-frame clones and is missing some. The profile shows approximately 60,000 clones, 92% of them singletons. The source material was PBMCs. This sequence joins TRBV5-1 and TRBJ2-7; 8 nucleotides line up with TRBD1. The clonotype comes from a woman younger than 30 in good health and CMV-seronegative. The CDR3 reads CASSLGQGQVTYEQYF. The CDR3 nucleotides are TGCGCCAGCAGCTTGGGCCAGGGACAGGTAACTTACGAGCAGTACTTC.